These 23 T cell receptor beta chains share one sample of origin, sequenced in a study of T cell clonality in common variable immunodeficiency. General study findings and limits: Common variable immunodeficiency TCR beta sequences reportedly had fewer deletions and N-nucleotide insertions.

Their antigen targets remain unknown. Only in-frame clones appear in the TCRdb table, and some are missing; sequencing was by immunoSEQ multiplex PCR. Recorded here are 25,000 to 35,000 clones, none singletons. Sequenced sample: peripheral blood mononuclear cells. The source is a human donor with common variable immunodeficiency.

This clone was counted at least ten times. The read terminates 3 residues before the CDR3 end, so the remaining end is supplied by the germline J gene. V is TRBV6-4 and J is TRBJ1-2, with TRBD1 as a possible D gene (6 bases). The length of the CDR3 is 13 residues. Trimming took 2 bases from V and 5 from J, leaving 9 bases between them. From germline, CDR1 is MRHNA and CDR2 SNTAGT. CDR3 sequence reads: CASSDGGAYGYTF. The CDR3 bases that were read are TGTGCCAGCAGTGACGGGGGGGCGTATGGC.

Worth noting for this clone: The read ends 3 residues before the CDR3 terminus; that terminus is restored from the germline J gene. The chain recombines TRBV7-9 with TRBJ2-5, with 8 positions matching TRBD1. The CDR3 covers 14 residues. Germline V lookup: CDR1 SEHNR, CDR2 FQNEAQ (reference sequence). The V gene end was trimmed by 5 bases and the J gene end by 2 bases; junction bases not matched to a gene: 4. Incomplete CDR3 DNA: TGTGCCAGCAGCCCCCGGACAGGGCAAGAGACC. Its protein is CASSPRTGQET. The whole CDR3 protein is CASSPRTGQETQYF.

This clone was counted many times. Read data end 3 residues before the CDR3 end; the end is taken from the germline J gene. V is TRBV10-3 and J is TRBJ1-2; D might be TRBD1 (5 bases). This CDR3 has 14 residues. Germline assignment: CDR1 ENHRY and CDR2 SYGVKD. Incomplete CDR3 DNA: TGTGCCATCAGCAGAGACAGCGCCTTGCGAGGC. It encodes CAISRDSALRG. The whole CDR3 reads CAISRDSALRGYTF.

On this clone: The read comes to an end 3 residues before the CDR3 does, leaving the germline J gene to fill in the end. The genes are TRBV7-9 and TRBJ2-5; tentatively, D is TRBD1 (6 bases). Trimming left V 3 bases short and J 6 bases short, with 11 bases between. Germline CDR1 is SEHNR and CDR2 is FQNEAQ (reference sequence). This CDR3 contains 13 residues. CDR3 DNA (partial): TGTGCCAGCAGCTTTGGGGGCGGACAGACC. Translating gives CASSFGGGQT. The full CDR3 protein is CASSFGGGQTQYF.

This clone was counted at least ten times. The read finishes 3 residues shy of the CDR3 end, and the germline J gene is used to complete it. The chain employs TRBV2 and TRBJ2-5; the match to TRBD1 covers 8 bases. Per the germline V gene, CDR1 is SNHLY and CDR2 is FYNNEI. CDR3 size: 15 residues. J gave up 5 bases and V 3 bases, and 8 bases lay outside the gene matches. The sequenced CDR3 bases are TGTGCCAGCAGTGATTCGGGGCACAGGGGGGAGACC. Its protein is CASSDSGHRGET. The entire CDR3 is CASSDSGHRGETQYF.

This clone was counted only a few times. The missing CDR3 end, 3 residues past where the read stops, is filled in from the germline J gene. The chain has TRBV7-6 and TRBJ1-2, with 12 positions matching TRBD1. Germline CDR1 SGHVS, CDR2 FNYEAQ. This CDR3 is 13 amino acids long. CDR3 sequence reads: CASGGQGARGYTF. The CDR3 DNA, read in part, is TGTGCCAGCGGGGGACAGGGGGCGCGGGGC. The variable domain in full, completed from reference TRBV7-6 and TRBJ1-2, reads GAGVSQSPRYKVTKRGQDVALRCDPISGHVSLYWYRQALGQGPEFLTYFNYEAQQDKSGLPNDRFSAERPEGSISTLTIQRTEQRDSAMYRCASGGQGARGYTFGSGTRLTVV.

This clone was observed at least ten times. With the read ending 3 residues before the CDR3 end, the germline J gene is used to fill in that end. This chain links TRBV5-1 with TRBJ1-2; D uncertain. The CDR3 contains 13 residues. Germline values: CDR1 SGHRS, CDR2 YFSETQ. CDR3: CASSSFGQPIYTF. The CDR3 DNA, read in part, is TGCGCCAGCAGCTCGTTTGGGCAACCAATC. The full variable domain, completed using reference TRBV5-1 and TRBJ1-2, is KAGVTQTPRYLIKTRGQQVTLSCSPISGHRSVSWYQQTPGQGLQFLFEYFSETQRNKGNFPGRFSGRQFSNSRSEMNVSTLELGDSALYLCASSSFGQPIYTFGSGTRLTVV.

This clone has just a few counts. From the germline J gene comes the end of the CDR3, since the read stops 3 residues before it. The V gene is TRBV19, the J gene TRBJ2-7, with 11 bases fitting TRBD1. The CDR3 has 15 residues. Germline V gives CDR1 LNHDA, CDR2 SQIVND (reference sequence). The V gene end was trimmed by 5 bases and the J gene end by 3 bases; junction bases not matched to a gene: 6. Partial CDR3 DNA: TGTGCCAGTAGTCACCGGGACAGGGGGGTCTACGAG. It codes for CASSHRDRGVYE. In full, the CDR3 reads CASSHRDRGVYEQYF.

In its sample, this clone was seen a few times. Other DNA variants within this sample encode the same CDR3. CDR3 sequence reads: CASSADRGAYEQYF. The CDR3 DNA, read in part, is TGTGCCAGCAGCGCCGACAGGGGTGCCTACGAG. The chain combines TRBV7-9 with TRBJ2-7, with 8 bases fitting TRBD1. The observed sequence ends 3 residues before the CDR3 terminus, with the missing tail filled in from the germline J gene. Germline values: CDR1 SEHNR, CDR2 FQNEAQ (reference sequence). The CDR3 extends over 14 amino acids. J lost 2 bases, V lost 5 bases, and 5 bases had no gene match. The full variable domain, with the rest looked up from reference TRBV7-9 and TRBJ2-7, is DTGVSQNPRHKITKRGQNVTFRCDPISEHNRLYWYRQTLGQGPEFLTYFQNEAQLEKSRLLSDRFSAERPKGSFSTLEIQRTEQGDSAMYLCASSADRGAYEQYFGPGTRLTVT.

Of note for this clone: Coverage ceases 3 residues before the CDR3 finishes, and the germline J gene fills in the end. This chain connects TRBV7-2 to TRBJ2-5, with D hard to call. Germline assignment: CDR1 SGHTA and CDR2 FQGNSA. Trimming took 1 base from V and 7 from J, leaving 7 bases between them. There are 12 residues in the CDR3. The CDR3 sequence is CASSLESGTQYF. CDR3 DNA, as far as it was read: TGTGCCAGCAGCTTAGAGTCGGGGACC. Full variable domain (remainder filled in from reference TRBV7-2 and TRBJ2-5): GAGVSQSPSNKVTEKGKDVELRCDPISGHTALYWYRQSLGQGLEFLIYFQGNSAPDKSGLPSDRFSAERTGGSVSTLTIQRTQQEDSAVYLCASSLESGTQYFGPGTRLLVL.

This clone has a count of ten or more. The CDR3 end lies 3 residues beyond the end of the read and is filled in from the germline J gene. The rearrangement joins TRBV7-2 to TRBJ2-1; 10 bases line up with TRBD2. The length of the CDR3 is 15 residues. The germline V gene encodes CDR1 SGHTA and CDR2 FQGNSA. The junction had 1 base not matched to a gene; V was cut back by 0 bases and J by 5 bases. The sequenced part of the CDR3 DNA is TGTGCCAGCAGCTTAGCAGCGGGGGGGCACAATGAG. It is translated as CASSLAAGGHNE. The CDR3, in full, reads CASSLAAGGHNEQFF.

CDR3 DNA, as far as it was read: TGCGCCAGCAGCTTGAGCGGTAGCGGGGGGGCCTACGAG. Translation gives CASSLSGSGGAYE. The full CDR3 sequence reads CASSLSGSGGAYEQYF. The rearrangement uses TRBV5-1 and TRBJ2-7; TRBD2 aligns across 11 bases. The read falls 3 residues short of the CDR3 end, and the missing part is taken from the germline J gene. V shed 1 base and J 2 bases; nucleotides not matched to a gene: 5. The germline CDR1 and CDR2 sequences are SGHRS and YFSETQ. This CDR3 is built from 16 residues. Filled out from reference TRBV5-1 and TRBJ2-7, the complete variable domain reads KAGVTQTPRYLIKTRGQQVTLSCSPISGHRSVSWYQQTPGQGLQFLFEYFSETQRNKGNFPGRFSGRQFSNSRSEMNVSTLELGDSALYLCASSLSGSGGAYEQYFGPGTRLTVT.

This clone was observed a handful of times. Read data end 3 residues before the CDR3 end; the end is taken from the germline J gene. The chain recombines TRBV7-9 with TRBJ1-3; D call uncertain. Germline values: CDR1 SEHNR, CDR2 FQNEAQ (reference sequence). CDR3 length: 15 residues. With 1 base removed from V and 0 bases from J, the gap between germline ends came to 7 bases. Incomplete CDR3 DNA: TGTGCCAGCAGCTTAGGTTCCAGCTCTGGAAACACC. This gives the protein CASSLGSSSGNT. The CDR3 reads in full as CASSLGSSSGNTIYF.

This clone appeared a few times. The read stops 3 residues short of the end of the CDR3; the missing end is completed from the germline J gene. The rearrangement uses TRBV19 and TRBJ2-6; 8 bases align to TRBD1. Germline trimming cut 3 bases from V and 3 bases from J; bases unmatched to any gene: 13. The length of the CDR3 is 19 residues. Germline loops: CDR1 LNHDA, CDR2 SQIVND (reference sequence). The CDR3 is CASSIQLGQGARGANVLTF. The sequenced part of the CDR3 DNA is TGTGCCAGTAGTATTCAGCTCGGGCAGGGGGCTCGTGGGGCCAACGTC.

This clone was observed at least ten times. From the germline J gene comes the end of the CDR3, since the read stops 3 residues before it. The chain joins TRBV5-1 to TRBJ2-1, with TRBD1 matching 7 bases. Germline CDR1 SGHRS, CDR2 YFSETQ. This CDR3 spans 17 amino acids. V shed 0 bases and J 5 bases; nucleotides not matched to a gene: 11. CDR3 bases read: TGCGCCAGCAGCTTGGAGGTTCGTCGACAGGGCAACAATGAG. This codes for CASSLEVRRQGNNE. The full CDR3 protein is CASSLEVRRQGNNEQFF.

In the case of this clone: The read finishes 3 residues shy of the CDR3 end, and the germline J gene is used to complete it. V gene TRBV10-2 combines with J gene TRBJ2-7, with TRBD1 identical over 7 bases. Per the germline V gene, CDR1 is WSHSY and CDR2 is SAAADI. The CDR3 covers 16 residues. With V trimmed by 0 bases and J by 1 base, 6 bases remained unmatched. The DNA read from the CDR3 is TGCGCCAGCAGTGAGTCGAGGCTGACAGGGTCCTACGAG. Protein sequence: CASSESRLTGSYE. The whole CDR3 is CASSESRLTGSYEQYF.

In its sample, this clone was seen a few times. The read is 3 residues too short to cover the CDR3 end, so that end is filled in from the germline J gene. The chain couples TRBV29-1 to TRBJ1-4; TRBD1 matches at 8 bases. The CDR3 totals 11 residues. Trimming cost V 6 bases and J 8 bases; bases outside gene matches: 2. In germline, CDR1 is SQVTM, CDR2 ANQGSEA. The sequenced CDR3 bases are TGCAGCGTCCACAGGGGGGAAAAA. Translated: CSVHRGEK. The complete CDR3 protein is CSVHRGEKLFF.

This clone was seen repeatedly, ten times or more. The read stops 3 residues short of the end of the CDR3; the missing end is completed from the germline J gene. The chain carries TRBV2 and TRBJ2-7, with 7 bases aligning to TRBD1. Germline CDR1 SNHLY, CDR2 FYNNEI. V trimming: 7 bases; J trimming: 2 bases; junction bases outside the gene matches: 5. This CDR3 region has 13 residues. CDR3: CASTRDSPYEQYF. The sequenced CDR3 bases are TGTGCCAGCACCCGGGACAGTCCCTACGAG.

This clone was observed a handful of times. The read terminates 3 residues before the CDR3 end, so the remaining end is supplied by the germline J gene. The chain links TRBV5-1 to TRBJ2-5; D is ambiguous. CDR3 length equals 13 residues. V dropped 0 bases and J dropped 4 bases, with 7 bases sitting between them. The germline gives CDR1 SGHRS, CDR2 YFSETQ. The DNA read from the CDR3 is TGCGCCAGCAGCTTGGGGCAGCGAGAGACC. As protein: CASSLGQRET. The full CDR3 protein reads CASSLGQRETQYF.

As to this clone: From the germline J gene comes the end of the CDR3, since the read stops 3 residues before it. The V and J genes are TRBV7-6 and TRBJ1-4; TRBD1 agrees at 8 bases. The length of the CDR3 is 12 residues. Germline V gene lookup returns CDR1 SGHVS and CDR2 FNYEAQ. CDR3 DNA (partial): TGTGCCAGCAGCCCACAGGGGGGTAAA. As protein: CASSPQGGK. The complete CDR3 reads CASSPQGGKLFF.

Worth noting for this clone: The read gets to within 3 residues of the CDR3 end, and the germline J gene fills in the rest. The chain links TRBV7-3 to TRBJ2-3; 14 bases fit TRBD2. With 5 bases clipped from V and 6 bases from J, the junction kept 7 bases outside the gene matches. Germline V gene sequence: CDR1 SGHTA, CDR2 FQGTGA. The CDR3 runs 16 residues. The covered CDR3 bases are TGTGCCAGCAGCCTCAGACTAGCGGGGGGGCCTGATACG. Protein: CASSLRLAGGPDT. The full CDR3 protein reads CASSLRLAGGPDTQYF.

This clone was seen a handful of times. CDR3 DNA (partial): TGTGCCAGCAGCTTAATCGGCAGGACAGGGGGGGCCTACAATGAG. Translated: CASSLIGRTGGAYNE. In full, the CDR3 is CASSLIGRTGGAYNEQFF. The V and J genes are TRBV7-3 and TRBJ2-1; 10 bases are a match to TRBD1. The read ends 3 residues early relative to the CDR3; the germline J gene fills the gap. The junction had 8 bases not matched to a gene; V was cut back by 1 base and J by 2 bases. The germline gives CDR1 SGHTA, CDR2 FQGTGA. CDR3 length: 18 amino acids.

CDR3 DNA (partial): TGTGCCAGCAGCAGACAGGGCAGCTATGGC. It is translated as CASSRQGSYG. The full CDR3 protein is CASSRQGSYGYTF. The V call is TRBV6-2 or TRBV6-3, the J call TRBJ1-2, with 7 positions matching TRBD1. With the read ending 3 residues before the CDR3 end, the germline J gene is used to fill in that end. CDR1 is MNHEY, CDR2 SVGEGT, per germline. This CDR3 contains 13 residues. Unmatched junction bases numbered 5, after V lost 6 bases and J lost 4 bases.